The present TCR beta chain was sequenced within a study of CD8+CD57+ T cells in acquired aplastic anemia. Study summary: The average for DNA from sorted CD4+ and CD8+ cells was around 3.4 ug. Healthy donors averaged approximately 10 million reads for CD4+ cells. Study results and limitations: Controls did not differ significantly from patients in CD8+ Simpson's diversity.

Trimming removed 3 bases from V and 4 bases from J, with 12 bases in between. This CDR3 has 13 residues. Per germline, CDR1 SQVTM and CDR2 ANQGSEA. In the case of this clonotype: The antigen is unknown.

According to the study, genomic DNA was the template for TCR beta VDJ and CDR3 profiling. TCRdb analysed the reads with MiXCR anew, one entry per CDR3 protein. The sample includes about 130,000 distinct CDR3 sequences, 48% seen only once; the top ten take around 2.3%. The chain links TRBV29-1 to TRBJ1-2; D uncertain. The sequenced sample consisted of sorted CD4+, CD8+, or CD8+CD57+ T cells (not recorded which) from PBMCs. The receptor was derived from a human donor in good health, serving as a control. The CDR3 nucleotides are TGCAGCGTTGAGTCAAGGAGCGGCTATGGCTACACCTTC. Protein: CSVESRSGYGYTF.